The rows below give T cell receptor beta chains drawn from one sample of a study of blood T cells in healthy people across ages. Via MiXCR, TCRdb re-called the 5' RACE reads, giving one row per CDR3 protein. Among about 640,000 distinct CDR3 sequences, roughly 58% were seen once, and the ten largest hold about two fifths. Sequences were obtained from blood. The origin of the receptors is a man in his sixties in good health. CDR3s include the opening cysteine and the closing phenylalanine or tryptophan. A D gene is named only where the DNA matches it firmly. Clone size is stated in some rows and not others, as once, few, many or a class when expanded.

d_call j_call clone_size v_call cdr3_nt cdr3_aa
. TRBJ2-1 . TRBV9 TGTGCCAGCAGCGTAGGGTTCGTGGGGGGCGAGCAGTTCTTC CASSVGFVGGEQFF
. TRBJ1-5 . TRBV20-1 TGCAGTGCTATTCGGGGGGCAGGCGATCAGCCCCAGCATTTT CSAIRGAGDQPQHF
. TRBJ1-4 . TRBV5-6 TGTGCCAGCAGCTTGGCCGGCGGGGGGAGAGGTGAAAAACTGTTTTTT CASSLAGGGRGEKLFF
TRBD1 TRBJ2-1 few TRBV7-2 TGTGCCAGCAGCTCGCGACAGGGGGCGCGCCATGAGCAGTTCTTC CASSSRQGARHEQFF
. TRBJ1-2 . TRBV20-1 TGCAGTGCTAGAGATCATGCGGGGGGGGTATACACCTTC CSARDHAGGVYTF
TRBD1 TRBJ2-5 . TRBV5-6 TGTGCCAGCAGCGCCGGGACAGGCGGACACCCAGAGACCCAGTACTTC CASSAGTGGHPETQYF
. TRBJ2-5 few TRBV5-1 TGCGCCAGCAGCCCTAGTCCAGGGGTGTCGGAGACCCAGTACTTC CASSPSPGVSETQYF
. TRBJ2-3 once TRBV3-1 TGTGCCAGCAGCCAAGATCCAGCAGGGGCTCCCCATACGCAGTATTTT CASSQDPAGAPHTQYF
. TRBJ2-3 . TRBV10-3 TGTGCCATACAGGGGGGAGGGCTATTCGATACGCAGTATTTT CAIQGGGLFDTQYF
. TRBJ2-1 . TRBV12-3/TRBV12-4 TGTGCCAGCAGTAACAGGGGAGGCGATGAGCAGTTCTTC CASSNRGGDEQFF
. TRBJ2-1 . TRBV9 TGTGCCAGCAGCTATGAAGGGTACTTTTACAATGAGCAGTTCTTC CASSYEGYFYNEQFF
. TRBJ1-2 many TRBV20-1 TGCAGTGCTACTACAGGGATAGACTATGGCTACACCTTC CSATTGIDYGYTF
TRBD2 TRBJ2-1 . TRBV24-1 TGTGCCACCAGTGGACGGGGACTAGCGGGGGGGCGTTCCTACAATGAGCAGTTCTTC CATSGRGLAGGRSYNEQFF
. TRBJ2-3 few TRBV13 TGTGCCAGCAGCGATCCTGCGGGGTCTAGCACAGATACGCAGTATTTT CASSDPAGSSTDTQYF
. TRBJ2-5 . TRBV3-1 TGTGCCAGCAGCCAAGGCCTACCAGGTCGACAAGAGACCCAGTACTTC CASSQGLPGRQETQYF
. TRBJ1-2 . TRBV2 TGTGCCAGCAGTGAAAAGAGCTATGGCTACACCTTC CASSEKSYGYTF
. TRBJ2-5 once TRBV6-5 TGTGCCAGCACCAAAGTTGGAGGGACAACGGAGACCCAGTACTTC CASTKVGGTTETQYF
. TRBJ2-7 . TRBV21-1 TGTGCCAGGGGGGACCCTGACAGAAATTGCCCCTACGAGCAGTACTTC CARGDPDRNCPYEQYF
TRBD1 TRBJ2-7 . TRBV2 TGTGCCAGCAGTGTGATGACAGGGATCCTACGATACGAGCAGTACTTC CASSVMTGILRYEQYF
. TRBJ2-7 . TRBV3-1 TGTGCCAGCAGGTTATACAATGAGCAGTACTTC CASRLYNEQYF
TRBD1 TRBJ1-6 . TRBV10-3 TGTGCCATCAGTGAGAGCAGGGGGAATTCACCCCTCCACTTT CAISESRGNSPLHF
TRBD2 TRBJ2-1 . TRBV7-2 TGTGCCAGCAGCTTAGACGGGACTAGCCCCTATGAGCAGTTCTTC CASSLDGTSPYEQFF
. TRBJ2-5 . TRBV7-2 TGTGCCAGCAGCTTCGCCGGACAAAGAGAGACCCAGTACTTC CASSFAGQRETQYF
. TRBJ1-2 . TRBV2 TGTGCCAGCAGGGGGGGGAACGTCTACACCTTC CASRGGNVYTF
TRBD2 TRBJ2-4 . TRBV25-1 TGTGCCAGCAGTGATTTTAGCGGGTCCATCAACATTCAGTACTTC CASSDFSGSINIQYF
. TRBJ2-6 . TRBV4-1 TGCGCCGGCAGCCAGGGGCACTCTGGGGCCAACGTCCTGACTTTC CAGSQGHSGANVLTF
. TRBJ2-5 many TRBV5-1 TGCGCCAGCAGCTTGGAAGGCAGAGAGCAGTACTTC CASSLEGREQYF
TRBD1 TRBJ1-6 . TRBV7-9 TGTGCCAGCAGCCTGACAGGGGGCGTTGATTCACCCCTCCACTTT CASSLTGGVDSPLHF
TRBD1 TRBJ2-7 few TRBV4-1 TGCGCCAGCAGCCAAGAGCGTAACAGGGGGCTGAACGAGCAGTACTTC CASSQERNRGLNEQYF
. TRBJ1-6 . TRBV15 TGTGCCACCAGCAGAGAATCCGGTAATTCACCCCTCCACTTT CATSRESGNSPLHF
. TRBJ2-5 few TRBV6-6 TGTGCCAGCAGAAGGGACGGGGGCATTGAGACCCAGTACTTC CASRRDGGIETQYF